This T cell receptor beta chain originates from a study of cytomegalovirus exposure and HLA in healthy donors. Study overall: A later analysis reported the same platform for the roughly 120 validation repertoires and the approximately 720 first-cohort repertoires. Study observations and caveats: Generally TCR sequences proved uncommon, though certain public TCRs appeared in numerous donors. Researchers counted around 150 TCR beta chains as cytomegalovirus-associated.

With respect to this clone: The antigen remains unidentified.

The length of the CDR3 is 13 residues. Germline V gene sequence: CDR1 SQVTM, CDR2 ANQGSEA. Trimming removed 6 bases from V and 5 bases from J, with 16 bases in between. Generated by immunoSEQ multiplex PCR, the TCRdb table keeps only in-frame clones and is missing some. The data contain roughly 80,000 clones, 85% to 95% of them seen just once; the ten biggest clones take up approximately 0.7%. The chain has TRBV29-1 and TRBJ1-1; D perhaps matches TRBD1 (6 bases). Source material: PBMCs. The source of this sequence is a man younger than 30 in good health and CMV-seronegative. CDR3: CSVTQGGGTEAFF. The CDR3 coding sequence is TGCAGCGTCACCCAGGGAGGGGGGACTGAAGCTTTCTTT.